The source of this T cell receptor beta chain is a study of identical twins. Study-wide results and limits: High-abundance cord blood beta clonotypes had fewer insertions; memory repertoires showed none.

TCRdb fed the 5' RACE reads into MiXCR, producing one record per CDR3 protein. The data show roughly 230,000 distinct CDR3 sequences, with about 8.3% seen just once and around 3% held by the top ten. Remarks on this clonotype: Its specificity is not known.

The same specimen was also included in a second study, on yellow fever vaccine responses in identical twins.

The sample was CD8+ T cells sorted from blood. The TCR comes from a woman younger than 35 in good health.

For the CDR3, the DNA is TGCGCCAGCAGCCAAGATCGCTTTCTTGGGGGAGAGACCCAGTACTTC. Translation: CASSQDRFLGGETQYF. This chain links TRBV4-3 with TRBJ2-5; the D call may be TRBD1 or TRBD2 (5 bases each). Germline-derived CDR1 and CDR2 are LGHNA and YSLEER. CDR3 length: 16 amino acids. V lost 0 bases and J 4 bases, leaving 15 bases between the germline ends.